This TCR beta chain came from a study of blood T cell repertoires in COVID-19. Clones were read by immunoSEQ multiplex PCR, and TCRdb kept only the in-frame ones, dropping some. The table records some 220,000 clones, around 86% of them present only once. The CDR3 spans 15 residues. Germline V gives CDR1 SGDLS, CDR2 YYNGEE. V was clipped by 0 bases and J by 7 bases; unmatched bases: 5. Sequencing was done on a sample of PBMCs or T cells enriched from blood (not recorded which). The J gene is TRBJ2-1, the V gene TRBV9, with 9 bases lining up with TRBD1. This TCR came from a woman aged 40-49 years with acute COVID-19. The CDR3, as DNA: TGTGCCAGCAGCGTAGTAGGGACAGGGAGGAATGAGCAGTTCTTC. Protein sequence: CASSVVGTGRNEQFF.